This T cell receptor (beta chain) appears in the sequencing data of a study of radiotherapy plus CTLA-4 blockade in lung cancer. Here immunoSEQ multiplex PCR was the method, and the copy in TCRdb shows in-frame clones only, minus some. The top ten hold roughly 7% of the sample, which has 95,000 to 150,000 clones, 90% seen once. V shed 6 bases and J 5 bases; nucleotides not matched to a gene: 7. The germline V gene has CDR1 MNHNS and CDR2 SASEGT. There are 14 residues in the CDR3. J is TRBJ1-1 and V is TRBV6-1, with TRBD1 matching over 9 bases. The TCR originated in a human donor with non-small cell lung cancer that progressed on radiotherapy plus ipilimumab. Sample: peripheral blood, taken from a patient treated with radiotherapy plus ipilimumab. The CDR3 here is CASSSKQGATEAFF. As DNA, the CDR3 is TGTGCCAGCAGCTCTAAACAGGGGGCAACTGAAGCTTTCTTT.